This paragraph reports one TCR beta chain. Its matching antigen is unknown. Deletions cut 0 bases from V and 6 bases from J, with 9 bases between. This CDR3 has 13 residues. From germline, CDR1 is LNHNV and CDR2 YYDKDF (reference sequence). This entry is derived from a study of T-cell reconstitution after alpha-beta-depleted transplantation in children. Findings of the study overall: Newly made T cells mostly supplied T-cell counts and diversity one year after transplant. Surviving recipient T cells and intrathymic progenitors accounted for some patients' high TCRbeta diversity at day 60. Where alpha-beta T cells came from about two months after transplant was reportedly several hundred expanded graft clones.

It was with unique molecular identifiers that the TCRbeta library was prepared. TCRdb recomputed calls from the PCR reads with MiXCR, one row per CDR3 protein. The sample contains around 450,000 distinct CDR3 sequences, 15% to 20% of which appear only once. V gene TRBV15 combines with J gene TRBJ2-7; D remains ambiguous. Here the sequenced sample was PBMCs, mostly from graft donor cells, taken 360 days after TCRalphabeta/CD19-depleted stem cell transplant. This sequence was found in a boy younger than two who had a stem cell transplant for Wiskott-Aldrich syndrome, so the T cells may come from the graft donor. The CDR3 nucleotides read TGTGCCACCAGCAGAGATTGGGGTCGCGAGCAGTACTTC. Translation: CATSRDWGREQYF.